This TCR beta chain was obtained from a study of T cell repertoires in cytomegalovirus infection. Whole-study context: Signatures in public TCR beta sequences pointed to both CMV infection and matching HLA type.

Per the germline V gene, CDR1 is DFQATT and CDR2 is SNEGSKA (reference sequence). Trimming took 1 base from V and 6 from J, leaving 12 bases between them. The CDR3 totals 14 residues. This clonotype was recorded a few times. Its antigen is undetermined. TCRdb passed the reads through MiXCR, listing each CDR3 protein once. The table includes about 890,000 distinct CDR3 sequences, under 40% detected once. The chain carries TRBV20-1 and TRBJ2-2; possible D gene TRBD1, 6 bases. Sample: cultured CD8+ T cells from PBMCs, taken from culture after CMV antigen stimulation. The clonotype comes from a human donor in good health (CMV status not recorded). Some clones in this sample may be carry-over from other donors' samples. The CDR3 DNA is TGCAGTGCTAGAGGGGCAGGGGTTCCCGGGGAGCTGTTTTTT. Translated, it gives CSARGAGVPGELFF.